Each of the 2 T cell receptor beta chains below was sequenced from the same sample in a study of post-analysis software for immune sequencing data. No cognate antigen is known for these TCRs. Study conclusions and caveats: Included in a set of four or five TRBV segments more frequent in patients than controls were TRBV5-6, TRBV5-1 and TRBV20-1.

Unique molecular identifiers were built into the TCR beta cDNA libraries. TCRdb used MiXCR to reprocess the PCR reads, holding one entry per CDR3 protein. The table shows 350,000 to 500,000 distinct CDR3 sequences, with 35% to 45% occurring only once. Source material: blood. The receptors stem from a girl aged 2-10 years with multiple sclerosis.

Here the CDR3 reads CASSQISGFPYEQYF. The CDR3 nucleotides read TGTGCCAGCAGCCAGATATCCGGGTTTCCCTACGAGCAGTACTTC. This chain links TRBV4-2 with TRBJ2-7; D gene ambiguous. The CDR3 is 15 amino acids. The ends were cut back, 3 bases at V and 2 bases at J, with 14 bases in the middle. CDR1 is LGHNA and CDR2 is YNFKEQ in the germline V gene.

This clonotype has just a few counts. This rearrangement joins TRBV12-3 or TRBV12-4 to TRBJ2-7, with a weak D call TRBD2 (5 bases). CDR3 size: 14 residues. The V and J ends lost 2 bases and 4 bases respectively, with 12 bases between them. The CDR3 DNA reads TGTGCCAGCAGTTTAATGGAGGCCCATTACGAGCAGTACTTC. It specifies CASSLMEAHYEQYF.